This T cell receptor beta chain is from a study of OX40 agonist ivuxolimab in advanced cancers. Findings and caveats of the study: Some nonresponders additionally presented with little normalized T-cell clonal expansion.

Autoimmune disease history or systemic immunosuppression meant exclusion. The sampling schedule covered blood at baseline, cycle 4 day 1, and cycle 7 day 1. The germline V gene has CDR1 SGHNT and CDR2 YENEEA. Trimming took 4 bases from V and 0 from J, leaving 4 bases between them. The CDR3 contains 13 residues. TCRdb's copy holds only in-frame clones and misses some; the assay was immunoSEQ multiplex PCR. This sample yields 80,000 to 100,000 clones, of which approximately 90% are seen a single time; 0.5% belongs to the top ten. Concerning this clone: Its antigen is still unknown.

The sample consisted of CD4+ or CD8+ T cells sorted from blood, taken in a trial of the OX40 agonist ivuxolimab. The chain has TRBV11-3 and TRBJ2-1; D gene ambiguous. This receptor was identified in an adult with an advanced solid tumor such as melanoma, head and neck, liver or kidney cancer. The CDR3 region is CASSSDSYNEQFF. CDR3 bases: TGTGCCAGCAGCTCGGACTCCTACAATGAGCAGTTCTTC. Full variable domain (missing parts from reference TRBV11-3 and TRBJ2-1): EAGVVQSPRYKIIEKKQPVAFWCNPISGHNTLYWYLQNLGQGPELLIRYENEEAVDDSQLPKDRFSAERLKGVDSTLKIQPAELGDSAVYLCASSSDSYNEQFFGPGTRLTVL.